Detailed here is one T cell receptor (beta chain). At least ten counts were recorded for this clonotype. Its specific antigen is unknown. The sample holds no much larger clone one base away, and base qualities are not on file. The data stem from a study of T-cell reconstitution after alpha-beta-depleted transplantation in children (dated by TCRdb to about 2016). Study-wide context: Using TCR repertoire profiling, the study quantitatively followed how T-cell immune reconstitution unfolded in children after TCRalphabeta/CD19-depleted allogeneic hematopoietic cell transplantation.

The cysteine opens and the phenylalanine closes a CDR3 of 14 amino acids. Only the CDR3 region is kept as DNA, spanning 42 bases read in frame from base 1. V drops 1 base and J drops 0 bases, leaving 7 bases in between. Looking up the germline V gene yields CDR1 SGHRS and CDR2 YFSETQ. Preparation of the library involved PCR. The instrument was an Illumina HiSeq 2500. TCR libraries were prepared with molecular barcoding, using unique molecular identifiers to normalize TCRbeta repertoire quantification. TCRdb took the public reads, trimmed them with fastp at Q25, ran MiXCR for clone calling and kept in-frame beta chains. For every CDR3 protein sequence, its rows merge into one entry that carries the most common genes and DNA. The sample table contains more than 450,000 distinct CDR3 sequences; only one count was recorded for roughly 18% of them. The ten largest clonotypes hold roughly 3.3% of the sample.

Here the chain combines TRBV5-1 and TRBJ1-1, with the D segment identity uncertain. This specimen consisted of PBMCs from the stem cell graft donor, obtained from the stem cell graft. The sequence was collected from a human donor who donated a stem cell graft to a child with acute lymphoblastic leukemia. The CDR3 region reads CASSLNNMNTEAFF. In nucleotides, the sequence is TGCGCCAGCAGCTTGAATAATATGAACACTGAAGCTTTCTTT.